This T cell receptor (beta chain) was recovered during a study of neurological immune-mediated disorders. Study results and limitations: HTLV-1-associated myelopathy had the most TCR clonal expansion, and multiple sclerosis had the least, less than healthy controls.

It was by 5'RACE with 10-nucleotide random UMIs that the cDNA was made. Over 170 million TCR-beta sequences from 15-18 subjects came from every sequencing run. TCRdb itself ran the 5' RACE reads through MiXCR, one entry per CDR3 protein. This table has tens of thousands of distinct CDR3 sequences, roughly 3.2% appearing once. The sample holds many counts of this clonotype. What it binds is not known. The ends were cut back, 1 base at V and 2 bases at J, with 12 bases in the middle. The CDR3 is 15 amino acids. Looked up from germline, CDR1 is SGHTA and CDR2 is FQGNSA. Sequenced: PBMCs. V and J are TRBV7-2 and TRBJ2-7; tentative D call: TRBD1 (5 bases). This receptor was identified in a man aged 35-49 years with multiple sclerosis. CDR3 sequence (DNA): TGTGCCAGCAGCTTAGACGGCCAGGGCACCTACGAGCAGTACTTC. Protein product: CASSLDGQGTYEQYF. The variable domain in full, completed from reference TRBV7-2 and TRBJ2-7, reads GAGVSQSPSNKVTEKGKDVELRCDPISGHTALYWYRQSLGQGLEFLIYFQGNSAPDKSGLPSDRFSAERTGGSVSTLTIQRTQQEDSAVYLCASSLDGQGTYEQYFGPGTRLTVT.